This entry lists 14 T cell receptor beta chains sequenced from one sample in a study of beta chain features in type 1 diabetes. Sequenced material consisted of expressed TCRB transcripts (all of the isolated RNA was reverse transcribed). Data came from immunoSEQ multiplex PCR; TCRdb stores just in-frame clones and leaves some out. The table has about 290,000 clones, approximately 8% seen once; the top ten hold under 1.3%. The sample comprised central memory CD4+ T cells from blood. Receptors originate from a woman under 30 in good health.

This clone was found many times. The chain is built from TRBV28 and TRBJ1-2, with D tentatively TRBD1 (5 bases). The V and J ends lost 7 bases and 4 bases respectively, with 16 bases between them. Germline V gene sequence: CDR1 MDHEN, CDR2 SYDVKM. The CDR3 consists of 14 residues. The CDR3 coding sequence is TGTGCCAGCACTTTTTCGCAGGGCCGCTATGGCTACACCTTC. It translates to CASTFSQGRYGYTF.

V usage is TRBV27 and J usage is TRBJ2-6; tentatively, D is TRBD1 (6 bases). The CDR3 consists of 17 residues. Germline CDR1 MNHEY, CDR2 SMNVEV (reference sequence). The V end was cut by 0 bases, the J end by 1 base, with 10 bases between. CDR3 in DNA: TGTGCCAGCAGTTTATCACGTGGACAGTCTGGGGCCAACGTCCTGACTTTC. Its translation: CASSLSRGQSGANVLTF.

V and J are TRBV5-6 and TRBJ2-7, with 7 positions matching TRBD1. Germline trimming cut 4 bases from V and 1 base from J; bases unmatched to any gene: 5. This CDR3 has 14 residues. Germline values: CDR1 SGHDT, CDR2 YYEEEE. For the CDR3, the DNA is TGTGCCAGCAGCCTCACAGGGGAGTCCTACGAGCAGTACTTC. It encodes CASSLTGESYEQYF. The whole variable domain, remainder taken from reference TRBV5-6 and TRBJ2-7, is DAGVTQSPTHLIKTRGQQVTLRCSPKSGHDTVSWYQQALGQGPQFIFQYYEEEERQRGNFPDRFSGHQFPNYSSELNVNALLLGDSALYLCASSLTGESYEQYFGPGTRLTVT.

The chain joins TRBV4-2 to TRBJ1-5; TRBD1 aligns across 9 bases. Per the germline V gene, CDR1 is LGHNA and CDR2 is YNFKEQ. V dropped 5 bases and J dropped 7; count of bases not matched to a gene: 9. CDR3 length equals 15 residues. The CDR3 spells CASSSREGQGQPQHF. The CDR3 DNA sequence: TGTGCCAGCAGCTCCCGGGAGGGACAGGGCCAGCCCCAGCATTTT.

The rearrangement joins TRBV18 to TRBJ2-3; 9 bases match TRBD2. The germline gives CDR1 KGHSH, CDR2 LQKENI. V lost 9 bases, J lost 3 bases, and 1 base stayed unmatched. CDR3 size: 12 residues. The CDR3 here is CASSGRTDTQYF. The CDR3 DNA is TGTGCCAGTAGCGGGAGAACAGATACGCAGTATTTT.

The J gene is TRBJ2-3, the V gene TRBV5-1; either TRBD1 or TRBD2 may supply D (6 bases each). This CDR3 region has 15 residues. The germline V and J ends were trimmed by 5 bases and 4 bases, with 17 bases remaining between them. Germline assignment: CDR1 SGHRS and CDR2 YFSETQ. CDR3: CASSPGAVFSDTQYF. CDR3 DNA: TGCGCCAGCAGTCCGGGGGCGGTATTCTCAGATACGCAGTATTTT. The whole variable domain, remainder taken from reference TRBV5-1 and TRBJ2-3, is KAGVTQTPRYLIKTRGQQVTLSCSPISGHRSVSWYQQTPGQGLQFLFEYFSETQRNKGNFPGRFSGRQFSNSRSEMNVSTLELGDSALYLCASSPGAVFSDTQYFGPGTRLTVL.

This clone was found a few times. This sequence joins TRBV5-4 and TRBJ2-1; D is possibly TRBD1 (6 bases). The V gene lost 5 bases and the J gene lost 0 bases, with 9 bases spanning the gap. CDR1 is SGHNT and CDR2 is YYREEE in the germline V gene (reference sequence). The CDR3 sequence is 14 residues long. In DNA, the CDR3 is TGTGCCAGCAGGGGGGCTAGCTCCTACAATGAGCAGTTCTTC. Encoded protein: CASRGASSYNEQFF.

The table lists this clone with a few counts. The rearrangement joins TRBV7-2 to TRBJ2-1; 10 bases agree with TRBD2. The CDR3 is 18 amino acids. J gave up 0 bases and V 5 bases, and 10 bases lay outside the gene matches. Germline V lookup: CDR1 SGHTA, CDR2 FQGNSA. The CDR3 sequence: CASSTRGSSGGSYNEQFF. In DNA, the CDR3 is TGTGCCAGCAGCACGCGTGGTTCTAGCGGGGGCTCCTACAATGAGCAGTTCTTC.

In its sample, this clone was seen a few times. The J gene is TRBJ1-1, the V gene TRBV6-6; 9 nucleotides match TRBD1. The CDR3 length is 14 residues. Trimming took 6 bases from V and 5 from J; bases not matched to a gene: 7. Per the germline V gene, CDR1 is MNHNY and CDR2 is SVGAGI (reference sequence). The CDR3 nucleotides read TGTGCCAGCAGATCTCGGGACAGGGCAACTGAAGCTTTCTTT. It codes for CASRSRDRATEAFF.

The gene calls are TRBV2 and TRBJ2-5; 9 bases fit TRBD1. Per the germline V gene, CDR1 is SNHLY and CDR2 is FYNNEI. Trimming took 5 bases from V and 5 from J; bases not matched to a gene: 6. This CDR3 has 14 residues. The CDR3 DNA sequence: TGTGCCAGCAGTCCCGGGACAGGGTTGGAGACCCAGTACTTC. This gives the protein CASSPGTGLETQYF.

This sequence joins TRBV30 and TRBJ1-2, with D possibly TRBD1 on 5 matching bases. The CDR3 is made up of 13 amino acids. Between the trimmed V and J ends, which lost 2 bases and 6 bases, there was a span of 13 bases. Looked up from germline, CDR1 is GTSNPN and CDR2 is SVGIG (reference sequence). The CDR3 loop is CAWSPRGTDGYTF. In DNA, the CDR3 is TGTGCCTGGAGTCCGCGCGGGACGGATGGCTACACCTTC. Full variable domain (missing parts from reference TRBV30 and TRBJ1-2): SQTIHQWPATLVQPVGSPLSLECTVEGTSNPNLYWYRQAAGRGLQLLFYSVGIGQISSEVPQNLSASRPQDRQFILSSKKLLLSDSGFYLCAWSPRGTDGYTFGSGTRLTVV.

In this sample, this clone turned up a few times. The chain employs TRBV27 and TRBJ1-4; 10 bases fit TRBD1. The germline gives CDR1 MNHEY, CDR2 SMNVEV (reference sequence). The junction had 8 bases not matched to a gene; V was cut back by 3 bases and J by 10 bases. This CDR3 has 15 residues. Here the CDR3 reads CASSFRGQGVGKLFF. The CDR3, as DNA: TGTGCCAGCAGTTTTCGAGGACAGGGGGTAGGAAAACTGTTTTTT.

This clone was found a few times. The chain couples TRBV9 to TRBJ1-2, with D uncertain. This CDR3 region has 14 residues. The V gene lost 0 bases and the J gene lost 4 bases, with 10 bases spanning the gap. CDR1 is SGDLS, CDR2 YYNGEE, per germline. DNA for the CDR3: TGTGCCAGCAGCGTAGTCGACCGCCCCTATGGCTACACCTTC. This translates into CASSVVDRPYGYTF. The full variable domain, completed using reference TRBV9 and TRBJ1-2, is DSGVTQTPKHLITATGQRVTLRCSPRSGDLSVYWYQQSLDQGLQFLIQYYNGEERAKGNILERFSAQQFPDLHSELNLSSLELGDSALYFCASSVVDRPYGYTFGSGTRLTVV.

This clone showed up just once. The chain couples TRBV5-6 to TRBJ2-3; D is unclear. With 7 bases removed from V and 2 bases from J, the gap between germline ends came to 11 bases. Looked up from germline, CDR1 is SGHDT and CDR2 is YYEEEE. This CDR3 is built from 13 residues. The CDR3 region has the DNA TGTGCCAGCTCCCTGGGGTCCACAGATACGCAGTATTTT. This translates into CASSLGSTDTQYF.